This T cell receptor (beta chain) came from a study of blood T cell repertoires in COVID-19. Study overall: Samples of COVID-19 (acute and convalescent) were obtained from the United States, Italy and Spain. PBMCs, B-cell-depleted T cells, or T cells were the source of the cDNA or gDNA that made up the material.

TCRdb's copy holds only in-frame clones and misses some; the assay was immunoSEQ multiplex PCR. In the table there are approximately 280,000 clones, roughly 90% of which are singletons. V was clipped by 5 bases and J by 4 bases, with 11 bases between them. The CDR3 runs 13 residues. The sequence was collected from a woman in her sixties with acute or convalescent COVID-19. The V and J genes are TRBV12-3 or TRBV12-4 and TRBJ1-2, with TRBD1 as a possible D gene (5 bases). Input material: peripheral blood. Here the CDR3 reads CASSAGTVYGYTF. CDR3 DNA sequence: TGTGCCAGCAGTGCGGGGACGGTCTATGGCTACACCTTC.